This T cell receptor beta chain was identified in a study of T cells in Graves' hyperthyroidism and ophthalmopathy. Fresh peripheral blood, around 10 ml, yielded the PBMCs. From germline, CDR1 is MNHEY and CDR2 SVGAGI. The V segment lost 6 bases and the J segment 4 bases; nucleotides outside the gene matches: 9. This CDR3 is built from 17 residues. TCR beta CDR3 region amplification was performed from RNA transcripts. When the TCR CDR3 underwent first-round RT-PCR, the HTBI primer set was used. A single record per CDR3 protein comes from TCRdb applying MiXCR to the multiplex PCR reads. The sample lists about 680,000 distinct CDR3 sequences; roughly a third were seen once.

The source of this sequence is a woman aged 40 to 50 with Graves' hyperthyroidism. Sequencing used blood. The chain couples TRBV6-5 to TRBJ2-2; 12 bases are shared with TRBD1. CDR3 sequence reads: CASRPGQGALGTGELFF. As DNA, the CDR3 is TGTGCCAGCAGACCGGGACAGGGGGCATTAGGCACCGGGGAGCTGTTTTTT.